Listed below are T cell receptor beta chains from one sample, sequenced in a study of T cell responses to AZD1222 COVID-19 vaccine. The method was immunoSEQ multiplex PCR; TCRdb's version includes in-frame clones alone and lacks a portion of them. The table lists fewer than 80,000 clones, 79% of them singletons. The sequences come from peripheral blood, collected on day 0 of MenACWY control vaccination. These receptors all come from an adult in good health. Each CDR3 is given with its conserved first and last residue. D genes are given only for firm matches. The listing skips clone size in some rows; elsewhere it reads once, few, many or a size class.

CASTLGVGQGPYTF	TGTGCCAGTACTCTAGGGGTCGGACAGGGGCCCTACACCTTC	14	TRBV19	TRBJ1-2	TRBD1	NA
CASSLGGGNQPQHF	TGTGCCAGCAGTTTAGGGGGTGGCAATCAGCCCCAGCATTTT	14	TRBV6-2/TRBV6-3	TRBJ1-5	NA	NA
CASSSPGAWIEQYF	TGTGCCAGCAGTTCCCCAGGGGCGTGGATCGAGCAGTACTTC	14	TRBV7-2	TRBJ2-7	NA	once
CASTEGGNTIYF	TGTGCCAGTACTGAGGGGGGAAACACCATATATTTT	12	TRBV6-5	TRBJ1-3	NA	NA
CASSDLGETQYF	TGTGCCAGCAGTGATCTGGGAGAGACCCAGTACTTC	12	TRBV2	TRBJ2-5	NA	once
CASSAQRISGNTIYF	TGTGCCAGCAGCGCCCAACGCATCTCTGGAAACACCATATATTTT	15	TRBV2	TRBJ1-3	NA	NA
CASSPRASNYGYTF	TGTGCCAGCAGTCCCCGGGCCTCTAACTATGGCTACACCTTC	14	TRBV27	TRBJ1-2	NA	NA
CASSQRGIYNEQFF	TGTGCCAGCAGCCAGCGGGGGATTTACAATGAGCAGTTCTTC	14	TRBV2	TRBJ2-1	TRBD2	once
CASSRGSLPTVGNEQFF	TGTGCCAGCAGCCGGGGGTCGCTACCAACCGTCGGCAATGAGCAGTTCTTC	17	TRBV5-8	TRBJ2-1	NA	NA
CASSSTPGQFTDTQYF	TGCGCCAGCAGCTCCACTCCGGGACAGTTCACAGATACGCAGTATTTT	16	TRBV5-1	TRBJ2-3	TRBD1	NA
CASSDFGEKLFF	TGTGCCAGCAGCGACTTCGGTGAAAAACTGTTTTTT	12	TRBV3-1/TRBV3-2	TRBJ1-4	NA	NA
CATSRDPGREDTQYF	TGTGCCACCAGCAGAGATCCCGGCAGGGAAGATACGCAGTATTTT	15	TRBV15	TRBJ2-3	NA	once
CASTRRGETQYF	TGTGCCAGCACCAGAAGGGGAGAGACCCAGTACTTC	12	TRBV25-1	TRBJ2-5	NA	NA
CAWRPSAEGGELFF	TGTGCCTGGAGGCCTTCGGCCGAAGGGGGGGAACTGTTTTTT	14	TRBV30	TRBJ1-4	NA	few
CASSPPTGENTEAFF	TGTGCCAGCTCACCGCCGACAGGAGAAAACACTGAAGCTTTCTTT	15	TRBV18	TRBJ1-1	NA	once
CASRPSPLAGGELFF	TGTGCCAGCAGACCAAGTCCCCTAGCGGGGGGGGAGCTGTTTTTT	15	TRBV7-2	TRBJ2-2	TRBD2	NA
CASSQDGTGGYTF	TGCGCCAGCAGCCAAGACGGGACGGGGGGCTACACCTTC	13	TRBV4-3	TRBJ1-2	NA	NA